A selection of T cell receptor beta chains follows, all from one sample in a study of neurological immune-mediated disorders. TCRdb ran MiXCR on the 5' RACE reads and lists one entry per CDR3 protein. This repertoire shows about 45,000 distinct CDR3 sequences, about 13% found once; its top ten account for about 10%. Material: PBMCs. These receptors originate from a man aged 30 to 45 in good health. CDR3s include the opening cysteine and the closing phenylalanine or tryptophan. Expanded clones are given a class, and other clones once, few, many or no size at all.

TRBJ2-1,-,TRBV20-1,CSATEGSYNEQFF
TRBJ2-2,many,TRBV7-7,CASSPGAGQGTGELFF
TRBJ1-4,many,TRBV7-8,CASSSGREEKLFF
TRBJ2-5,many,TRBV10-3,CAISFLQGPQGETQYF
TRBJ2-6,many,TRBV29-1,CSVESMTGANVLTF
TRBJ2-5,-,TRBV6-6,CASGRETQYF
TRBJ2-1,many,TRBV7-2,CASSLRPSGEYEQFF
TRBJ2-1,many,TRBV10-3,CAISDAAVKGNEQFF
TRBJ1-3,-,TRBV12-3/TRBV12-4,CAKSDSLVSGNTIYF
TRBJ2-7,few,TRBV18,CASSPTAGTGGHHEQYF
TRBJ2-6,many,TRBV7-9,CASSLALTFSGANVLTF
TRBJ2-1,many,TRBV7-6,CASSLSPAPSYNEQFF
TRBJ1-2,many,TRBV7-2,CASSFGGQNYGYTF
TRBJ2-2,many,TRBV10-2,CASRTGPTGELFF
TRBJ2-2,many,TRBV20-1,CSARGTSGTRVGTGELFF
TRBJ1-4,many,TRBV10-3,CAISDRDPNEKLFF
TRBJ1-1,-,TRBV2,CAIGGLGAFF
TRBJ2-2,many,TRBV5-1,CASGRQGAAIATGELFF
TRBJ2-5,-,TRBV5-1,CANSLTGGFETQYF
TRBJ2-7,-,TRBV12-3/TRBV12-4,CASSPPGLNFYEQYF
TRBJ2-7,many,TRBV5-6,CASSTRGQTGEQYF
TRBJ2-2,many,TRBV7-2,CASSLLGGTGELFF
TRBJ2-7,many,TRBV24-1,CATSVTGAYEQYF
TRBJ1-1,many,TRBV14,CASSRVDTEAFF
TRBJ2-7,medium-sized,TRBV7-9,CASSRNYEQYF
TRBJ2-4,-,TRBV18,CASSSQGGYNIQYF
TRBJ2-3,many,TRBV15,CATSRDMYTQYF
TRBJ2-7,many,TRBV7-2,CASSLASTSGRSEQYF
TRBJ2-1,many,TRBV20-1,CSARDYISYNEQFF
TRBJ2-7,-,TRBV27,CAIIGLVGATYEQYF
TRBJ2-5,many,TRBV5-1,CASSSPRLGETQYF
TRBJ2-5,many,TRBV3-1,CASSQAPTGEKTQYF
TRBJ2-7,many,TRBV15,CATSRNRDSPSYEQYF
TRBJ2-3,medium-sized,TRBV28,CASSRTGSADTQYF
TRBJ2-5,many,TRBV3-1,CASSRQQREQETQYF
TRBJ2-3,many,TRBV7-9,CASSLLGDTQYF
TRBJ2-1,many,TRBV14,CASSQVSRAFYNEQFF
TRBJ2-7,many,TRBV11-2,CASSVNGGFTYEQYF
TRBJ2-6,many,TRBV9,CASSVDGGAGANVLTF
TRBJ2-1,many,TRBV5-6,CASSLWLHSGREQFF
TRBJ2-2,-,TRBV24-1,CATSDESWRTGELFF
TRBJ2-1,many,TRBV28,CASSTPTISYNEQFF
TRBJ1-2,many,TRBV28,CASIPGRLLGYGYTF
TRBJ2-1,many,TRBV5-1,CASSPGAGQGYNEQFF
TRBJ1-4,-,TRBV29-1,CSVETGTNEKLFF
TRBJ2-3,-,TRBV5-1,CASSLAILGATQYF
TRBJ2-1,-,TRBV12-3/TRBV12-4,CASSPGLGDEQFF
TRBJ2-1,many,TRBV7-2,CASSLMGEATNEQFF
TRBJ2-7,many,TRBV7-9,CASSRGQGSGEQYF
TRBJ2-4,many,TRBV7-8,CASSPFLGQGAKNIQYF
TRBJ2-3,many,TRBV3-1,CASSLAGLTDTQYF
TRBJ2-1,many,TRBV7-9,CASSAWRPTQGLTYNEQFF
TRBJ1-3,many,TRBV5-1,CASSLGGSGNTIYF
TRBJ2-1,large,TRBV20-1,CSAPDWYNEQFF
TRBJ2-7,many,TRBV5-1,CASTQGRGPPYEQYF